The 14 T cell receptor beta chains in this list originate from one sample, sequenced in a study of blood T cell repertoires in COVID-19. Using immunoSEQ multiplex PCR, the repertoire was profiled, and TCRdb retains in-frame clones only, with some absent. The sample holds 200,000 to 250,000 clones, approximately 80% seen once. What was sequenced was peripheral blood. The receptors were gathered from an elderly woman with COVID-19, enrolled during active disease.

The V gene is TRBV15, the J gene TRBJ1-3; D uncertain. CDR3 length equals 15 residues. V gave up 1 base and J gave up 0 bases, with 7 bases separating them. Germline values: CDR1 LNHNV, CDR2 YYDKDF (reference sequence). The CDR3 nucleotides read TGTGCCACCAGCAGAGCCCTGAGCTCTGGAAACACCATATATTTT. It is translated as CATSRALSSGNTIYF. Complete variable domain (other parts from reference TRBV15 and TRBJ1-3): DAMVIQNPRYQVTQFGKPVTLSCSQTLNHNVMYWYQQKSSQAPKLLFHYYDKDFNNEADTPDNFQSRRPNTSFCFLDIRSPGLGDTAMYLCATSRALSSGNTIYFGEGSWLTVV.

The chain carries TRBV5-1 and TRBJ2-1; 9 positions agree with TRBD1. Germline values: CDR1 SGHRS, CDR2 YFSETQ. This CDR3 region has 13 residues. J was trimmed by 8 bases and V by 4 bases; bases with no gene match: 4. The CDR3 DNA reads as TGCGCCAGCAGCCCGGGACAGGGAGATGAGCAGTTCTTC. Encoded protein: CASSPGQGDEQFF.

This clone was recorded many times. The rearrangement joins TRBV5-1 to TRBJ1-4; no definite D call. V was trimmed by 2 bases and J by 1 base, leaving 15 bases between them. This CDR3 is 17 amino acids long. In germline, CDR1 is SGHRS, CDR2 YFSETQ. In nucleotides, the CDR3 is TGCGCCAGCAGCTTAGGTTCCGCGAGAGGAACTAATGAAAAACTGTTTTTT. Its protein product is CASSLGSARGTNEKLFF.

This chain joins TRBV29-1 and TRBJ2-1; a possible D gene is TRBD1 (6 bases). Trimming took 3 bases from V and 15 from J, leaving 18 bases between them. The CDR3 covers 12 residues. Germline V gene sequence: CDR1 SQVTM, CDR2 ANQGSEA. The CDR3 is CSVDQQGPRGFF. The CDR3 region has the DNA TGCAGCGTTGACCAACAGGGCCCGAGGGGGTTCTTC.

J is TRBJ2-6 and V is TRBV19, with 9 bases matching TRBD1. CDR1 and CDR2 from the germline V gene are LNHDA and SQIVND (reference sequence). The CDR3 loop spans 16 amino acids. V dropped 9 bases and J dropped 0; count of bases not matched to a gene: 6. CDR3 sequence: CARQGARNSGANVLTF. CDR3 DNA sequence: TGTGCCAGACAGGGGGCGCGTAACTCTGGGGCCAACGTCCTGACTTTC.

The chain uses TRBV28 and TRBJ1-2; D remains ambiguous. Germline CDR1 MDHEN, CDR2 SYDVKM. Trimming removed 3 bases from V and 0 bases from J, with 11 bases in between. This CDR3 is 15 amino acids long. CDR3 DNA: TGTGCCAGCAGTTTTACAGACCCAGCTAACTATGGCTACACCTTC. This sequence encodes CASSFTDPANYGYTF.

The CDR3 region is CASSPGQLGNTEAFF. CDR3 bases: TGTGCCAGCTCACCAGGCCAGCTAGGGAACACTGAAGCTTTCTTT. The chain recombines TRBV18 with TRBJ1-1; D is ambiguous. Per the germline V gene, CDR1 is KGHSH and CDR2 is LQKENI. Trimming shortened V by 2 bases and J by 1 base, and 11 bases separated the two germline ends. CDR3 length: 15 amino acids.

Only one count was recorded for this clone. This chain connects TRBV20-1 to TRBJ2-7, with D possibly matching TRBD1 (5 bases). The CDR3 length is 11 residues. The germline gives CDR1 DFQATT, CDR2 SNEGSKA (reference sequence). Between the trimmed V and J ends, which lost 3 bases and 9 bases, there was a span of 12 bases. The CDR3 bases are TGCAGTGCTAGGTCTGGGGCTTGGCAGTACTTC. Its protein is CSARSGAWQYF.

This clone has more than one count but fewer than ten. The chain is built from TRBV5-4 and TRBJ2-5; 7 nucleotides agree with TRBD2. Germline CDR1 reads SGHNT; CDR2 reads YYREEE (reference sequence). J gave up 4 bases and V 3 bases, and 12 bases lay outside the gene matches. CDR3 length: 16 residues. The CDR3 sequence: CASSWGSGATGETQYF. In DNA form, the CDR3 reads TGTGCCAGCAGCTGGGGGAGCGGGGCCACAGGAGAGACCCAGTACTTC.

The chain employs TRBV5-5 and TRBJ1-1; a possible D gene is TRBD1 (6 bases). From germline, CDR1 is SGHKS and CDR2 YYEKEE (reference sequence). This CDR3 is built from 14 residues. Deletions cut 2 bases from V and 5 bases from J, with 13 bases between. DNA of the CDR3: TGTGCCAGCAGCTTTGGGGGCTCCGCGACTGAAGCTTTCTTT. The encoded protein is CASSFGGSATEAFF.

This chain links TRBV5-1 with TRBJ2-1; 11 bases agree with TRBD2. Germline CDR1 and CDR2: SGHRS and YFSETQ. The CDR3 is made up of 19 amino acids. V shed 4 bases and J 0 bases; nucleotides not matched to a gene: 12. CDR3 DNA sequence: TGCGCCAGCAGCCCGGACCCTAGCGGGGGGCTTTCCTCCTACAATGAGCAGTTCTTC. Residues: CASSPDPSGGLSSYNEQFF.

V is TRBV19 and J is TRBJ1-6, with D hard to call. The V gene lost 1 base and the J gene lost 8 bases, with 15 bases spanning the gap. This CDR3 has 16 amino acids. Germline CDR1 is LNHDA and CDR2 is SQIVND (reference sequence). CDR3 residues: CASSIGGVSYDSPLHF. The CDR3 coding sequence is TGTGCCAGTAGTATAGGCGGGGTGTCATACGATTCACCCCTCCACTTT.

This clone was recorded only once. The V and J genes are TRBV6-5 and TRBJ2-1; 11 bases agree with TRBD2. Germline lookup yields CDR1 MNHEY and CDR2 SVGAGI. V was clipped by 6 bases and J by 4 bases; unmatched bases: 2. The CDR3 is 14 residues long. The CDR3 DNA sequence: TGTGCCAGCAGCCGGACTAGCGGGTACAATGAGCAGTTCTTC. Translation gives CASSRTSGYNEQFF.

This chain uses TRBV5-1 with TRBJ1-3; 9 bases align to TRBD1. Germline CDR1 is SGHRS and CDR2 is YFSETQ. V dropped 0 bases and J dropped 2; count of bases not matched to a gene: 6. This CDR3 comprises 17 residues. The CDR3 sequence: CASSLEGQGGTGNTIYF. CDR3 in DNA: TGCGCCAGCAGCTTGGAGGGACAGGGAGGCACTGGAAACACCATATATTTT. Drawing the rest from reference TRBV5-1 and TRBJ1-3, the complete variable domain is KAGVTQTPRYLIKTRGQQVTLSCSPISGHRSVSWYQQTPGQGLQFLFEYFSETQRNKGNFPGRFSGRQFSNSRSEMNVSTLELGDSALYLCASSLEGQGGTGNTIYFGEGSWLTVV.